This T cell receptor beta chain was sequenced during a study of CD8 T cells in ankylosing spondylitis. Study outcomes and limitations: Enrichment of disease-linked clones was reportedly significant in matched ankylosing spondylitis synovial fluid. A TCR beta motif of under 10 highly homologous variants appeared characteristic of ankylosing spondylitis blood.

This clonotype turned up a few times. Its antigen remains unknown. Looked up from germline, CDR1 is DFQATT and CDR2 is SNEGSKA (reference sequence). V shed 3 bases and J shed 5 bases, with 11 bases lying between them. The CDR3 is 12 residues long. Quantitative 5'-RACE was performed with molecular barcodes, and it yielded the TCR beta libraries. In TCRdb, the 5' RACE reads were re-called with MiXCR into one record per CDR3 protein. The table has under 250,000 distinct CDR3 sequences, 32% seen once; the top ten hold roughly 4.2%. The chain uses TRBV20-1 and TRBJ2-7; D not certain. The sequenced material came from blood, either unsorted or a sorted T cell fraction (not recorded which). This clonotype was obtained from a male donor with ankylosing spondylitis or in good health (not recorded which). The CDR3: CSASPLIHEQYF. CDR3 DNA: TGCAGTGCTAGCCCGCTCATCCACGAGCAGTACTTC.